This entry concerns a single TCR beta chain. Antigen specificity is unknown. The data stem from a study of T-cell reconstitution after alpha-beta-depleted transplantation in children. Study-wide results and limits: Alpha-beta T cells present about two months after transplant were reported to originate from several hundred expanded graft clones. Surviving recipient T cells and thymic progenitors accounted for the high day-60 TCRbeta diversity observed in some patients. Most T-cell counts and diversity one year after the transplant came from T cells that were newly produced.

V gave up 8 bases and J gave up 4 bases, with 18 bases separating them. The CDR3 runs to 15 residues. Germline V gene sequence: CDR1 SNHLY, CDR2 FYNNEI. The library targeted TCRbeta and was prepared with unique molecular identifiers. MiXCR, applied by TCRdb to the PCR reads, yields one record per CDR3 protein. The sample holds about 90,000 distinct CDR3 sequences, around 15% seen once. The receptor was isolated from a male patient between 2 and 10 years old who had a stem cell transplant for acute lymphoblastic leukemia, so the T cells may come from the graft donor. The chain has TRBV2 and TRBJ2-1, with D perhaps matching TRBD1 (6 bases). Sequences were derived from PBMCs, mostly from graft donor cells, sampled 180 days after TCRalphabeta/CD19-depleted stem cell transplant. DNA for the CDR3: TGTGCCAGCTCATTAGGGCAGGGGTTTTACAATGAGCAGTTCTTC. Its translation is CASSLGQGFYNEQFF.